The 27 T cell receptor beta chains in this list originate from one sample, sequenced in a study of cytomegalovirus exposure and HLA in healthy donors. Clones were read by immunoSEQ multiplex PCR, and TCRdb kept only the in-frame ones, dropping some. The sample contains roughly 59,000 clones, more than 85% of which appear only once. Sequences were obtained from PBMCs. The receptors were sampled from a man aged 18 to 30 in good health and CMV-seropositive.

The rearrangement links TRBV28 to TRBJ1-2, with 9 bases matching TRBD1. The CDR3 consists of 15 residues. V trimming: 5 bases; J trimming: 5 bases; junction bases outside the gene matches: 9. Germline CDR1 is MDHEN and CDR2 is SYDVKM. The CDR3 DNA follows: TGTGCCAGCAGTCTACGGGACAGGGAAGGGTATGGCTACACCTTC. Protein product: CASSLRDREGYGYTF.

This sequence joins TRBV15 and TRBJ2-2, with TRBD1 identical over 8 bases. Germline V lookup: CDR1 LNHNV, CDR2 YYDKDF (reference sequence). Trimming took 0 bases from V and 6 from J; bases not matched to a gene: 12. This CDR3 spans 18 amino acids. In DNA, the CDR3 is TGTGCCACCAGCAGAGATAAAGGGGAGACAGGGGTCTCCGGGGAGCTGTTTTTT. Protein sequence: CATSRDKGETGVSGELFF.

J is TRBJ1-1 and V is TRBV28, with 8 bases fitting TRBD1. The CDR3 totals 15 residues. Germline-derived CDR1 and CDR2 are MDHEN and SYDVKM. V shed 7 bases and J 6 bases; nucleotides not matched to a gene: 13. This CDR3 is CASINTGQGRPEAFF. The CDR3 nucleotides are TGTGCCAGCATCAATACCGGACAGGGACGGCCTGAAGCTTTCTTT.

The V call is TRBV28, the J call TRBJ2-3; D is possibly TRBD2 (6 bases). The V gene's germline CDR1 is MDHEN and CDR2 SYDVKM. The CDR3 is 15 residues long. Trimming left V 6 bases short and J 1 base short, with 14 bases between. As DNA, the CDR3 is TGTGCCAGCAGGCCCCCGGGACTTCGCACAGATACGCAGTATTTT. Its protein is CASRPPGLRTDTQYF. Supplemented by reference TRBV28 and TRBJ2-3, the full variable domain reads DVKVTQSSRYLVKRTGEKVFLECVQDMDHENMFWYRQDPGLGLRLIYFSYDVKMKEKGDIPEGYSVSREKKERFSLILESASTNQTSMYLCASRPPGLRTDTQYFGPGTRLTVL.

The chain recombines TRBV6-1 with TRBJ2-1; 8 bases agree with TRBD1. The J segment lost 16 bases and the V segment lost 0 bases, leaving 20 bases of the junction unmatched. The CDR3 has 17 residues. From germline, CDR1 is MNHNS and CDR2 SASEGT. The CDR3 loop is CASSEATGQGAYPGYFF. In DNA form, the CDR3 reads TGTGCCAGCAGTGAAGCAACCGGACAGGGTGCATATCCTGGGTACTTCTTC.

The chain links TRBV27 to TRBJ1-1, with D maybe TRBD1 (5 bases). Germline CDR1 reads MNHEY; CDR2 reads SMNVEV (reference sequence). There are 13 residues in the CDR3. The V end lost 6 bases, the J end lost 3 bases, and 11 bases lay between the germline ends. CDR3 DNA sequence: TGTGCCAGCAGCTTAAAGGGGTACACTGAAGCTTTCTTT. It encodes CASSLKGYTEAFF.

V is TRBV7-6 and J is TRBJ2-3, with D possibly being TRBD1 (7 bases). V was clipped by 7 bases and J by 2 bases, with 19 bases between them. Germline V gives CDR1 SGHVS, CDR2 FNYEAQ. The CDR3 has 16 residues. The CDR3 bases are TGTGCCAGCACCCGCAAAGGGGGCGGGATCACAGATACGCAGTATTTT. It encodes CASTRKGGGITDTQYF.

This chain uses TRBV6-1 with TRBJ2-5, with D unclear. The CDR3 has 12 amino acids. The ends were cut back, 6 bases at V and 4 bases at J, with 9 bases in the middle. The germline CDR1 and CDR2 sequences are MNHNS and SASEGT. CDR3 DNA sequence: TGTGCCAGCAGGGAGTGGATAGAGACCCAGTACTTC. Amino acids: CASREWIETQYF.

CDR3 in amino acids: CASSTTGTGGRQPQHF. In nucleotides, the CDR3 is TGTGCCAGTAGTACCACGGGGACAGGGGGCCGACAGCCCCAGCATTTT. This chain uses TRBV19 with TRBJ1-5; TRBD1 matches at 12 bases. Germline CDR1 LNHDA, CDR2 SQIVND (reference sequence). The ends lost 4 bases at V and 7 bases at J; junction bases unmatched: 8. The CDR3 is 16 residues long.

The genes are TRBV28 and TRBJ1-1, with 8 bases aligning to TRBD1. Unmatched junction bases numbered 8, after V lost 6 bases and J lost 5 bases. Germline V gene sequence: CDR1 MDHEN, CDR2 SYDVKM. This CDR3 contains 14 residues. The CDR3 region has the DNA TGTGCCAGCAGACCACAGGGGGTTCGGACTGAAGCTTTCTTT. It encodes CASRPQGVRTEAFF.

This chain connects TRBV19 to TRBJ2-1, with D unclear. Per germline, CDR1 LNHDA and CDR2 SQIVND (reference sequence). The V and J ends lost 7 bases and 1 base respectively, with 14 bases between them. This CDR3 spans 15 amino acids. The CDR3 sequence: CASNEGRRSYNEQFF. The CDR3 coding sequence is TGTGCCAGTAACGAAGGTCGGCGGTCCTACAATGAGCAGTTCTTC.

This chain joins TRBV5-6 and TRBJ2-1, with TRBD2 identical over 9 bases. In germline, CDR1 is SGHDT, CDR2 YYEEEE. CDR3 length: 14 amino acids. After removal of 7 bases from V and 5 bases from J, the junction contained 7 bases not matched to a gene. CDR3 residues: CASRREGKNNEQFF. In DNA form, the CDR3 reads TGTGCCAGCCGGCGGGAGGGCAAAAACAATGAGCAGTTCTTC.

This clone was counted a single time. This rearrangement joins TRBV2 to TRBJ2-2; 9 bases are shared with TRBD2. Germline values: CDR1 SNHLY, CDR2 FYNNEI. V was pared by 1 base and J by 4 bases, with 7 bases of the junction left unmatched. The CDR3 runs to 17 residues. The CDR3 spells CASSEEAGGMGTGELFF. CDR3 coding DNA: TGTGCCAGCAGTGAAGAGGCGGGAGGGATGGGCACCGGGGAGCTGTTTTTT.

The chain joins TRBV28 to TRBJ1-1, with TRBD1 identical over 11 bases. Germline CDR1 MDHEN, CDR2 SYDVKM. J was trimmed by 1 base and V by 6 bases; bases with no gene match: 1. CDR3 length: 14 residues. CDR3 protein: CASSGTGGNTEAFF. The CDR3, as DNA: TGTGCCAGCAGCGGGACAGGGGGGAACACTGAAGCTTTCTTT.

This clone was counted a few times. This chain connects TRBV6-4 to TRBJ2-1, with 10 bases matching TRBD2. The germline V gene encodes CDR1 MRHNA and CDR2 SNTAGT. The V segment lost 5 bases and the J segment 2 bases; nucleotides outside the gene matches: 3. This CDR3 is 15 amino acids long. Here the CDR3 reads CASSLAGGTYNEQFF. For the CDR3, the DNA is TGTGCCAGCAGTTTAGCGGGAGGAACCTACAATGAGCAGTTCTTC.

This sequence joins TRBV27 and TRBJ1-5, with a weak D call TRBD1 (6 bases). Looked up from germline, CDR1 is MNHEY and CDR2 is SMNVEV (reference sequence). Trimming left V 3 bases short and J 0 bases short, with 9 bases between. This CDR3 is built from 15 residues. The CDR3 DNA is TGTGCCAGCAGTTTGGACAGCTATAGCAATCAGCCCCAGCATTTT. This encodes CASSLDSYSNQPQHF.

This chain uses TRBV18 with TRBJ1-1, with 7 bases that match TRBD1. The germline CDR1 and CDR2 sequences are KGHSH and LQKENI. V trimming: 3 bases; J trimming: 0 bases; junction bases outside the gene matches: 10. The CDR3 consists of 17 residues. The CDR3 DNA sequence: TGTGCCAGCTCACCGAACGCCGGGACAGTGATGAACACTGAAGCTTTCTTT. It yields the protein CASSPNAGTVMNTEAFF. The full variable domain, completed using reference TRBV18 and TRBJ1-1, is NAGVMQNPRHLVRRRGQEARLRCSPMKGHSHVYWYRQLPEEGLKFMVYLQKENIIDESGMPKERFSAEFPKEGPSILRIQQVVRGDSAAYFCASSPNAGTVMNTEAFFGQGTRLTVV.

The chain employs TRBV27 and TRBJ2-1; 8 positions match TRBD2. Germline V lookup: CDR1 MNHEY, CDR2 SMNVEV (reference sequence). V dropped 3 bases and J dropped 4; count of bases not matched to a gene: 8. This CDR3 spans 16 amino acids. In DNA form, the CDR3 reads TGTGCCAGCAGTTTTCTCACGGCTAGCGGGTACAATGAGCAGTTCTTC. Protein sequence: CASSFLTASGYNEQFF.

The rearrangement uses TRBV28 and TRBJ1-4; 12 bases match TRBD1. The junction had 5 bases not matched to a gene; V was cut back by 2 bases and J by 4 bases. In germline, CDR1 is MDHEN, CDR2 SYDVKM. This CDR3 is built from 17 residues. Written as DNA, the CDR3 is TGTGCCAGCAGTTTAGGGACAGGGGGCGCCGGTAATGAAAAACTGTTTTTT. It specifies CASSLGTGGAGNEKLFF. The full variable domain, its missing parts supplied by reference TRBV28 and TRBJ1-4, is DVKVTQSSRYLVKRTGEKVFLECVQDMDHENMFWYRQDPGLGLRLIYFSYDVKMKEKGDIPEGYSVSREKKERFSLILESASTNQTSMYLCASSLGTGGAGNEKLFFGSGTQLSVL.

This CDR3 is CASSLAAGEGYEQYF. CDR3 DNA sequence: TGTGCCAGCAGCTTAGCGGCAGGGGAGGGGTACGAGCAGTACTTC. The gene calls are TRBV7-8 and TRBJ2-7; possibly TRBD2 for D (7 bases). V lost 0 bases, J lost 4 bases, and 13 bases lay in between. The CDR3 has 15 amino acids. Germline V gene sequence: CDR1 SGHVS, CDR2 FQNEAQ.

The chain joins TRBV28 to TRBJ2-7; tentatively, D is TRBD1 (6 bases). Germline V gives CDR1 MDHEN, CDR2 SYDVKM. With 6 bases removed from V and 2 bases from J, the gap between germline ends came to 14 bases. This CDR3 has 14 amino acids. The CDR3 sequence is CASRGQGKAYEQYF. CDR3 sequence (DNA): TGTGCCAGCAGGGGGCAGGGGAAGGCCTACGAGCAGTACTTC.

The gene calls are TRBV9 and TRBJ2-1; 10 nucleotides align to TRBD1. V gave up 3 bases and J gave up 2 bases; unmatched junction bases: 5. This CDR3 is 16 amino acids long. Germline lookup yields CDR1 SGDLS and CDR2 YYNGEE. CDR3 region: CASSASGQGTYNEQFF. The CDR3, as DNA: TGTGCCAGCAGCGCATCGGGACAGGGGACCTACAATGAGCAGTTCTTC.

V and J are TRBV6-5 and TRBJ2-7; 9 nucleotides agree with TRBD2. The CDR3 consists of 16 residues. Germline CDR1 reads MNHEY; CDR2 reads SVGAGI. The J segment lost 0 bases and the V segment lost 0 bases, leaving 3 bases of the junction unmatched. For the CDR3, the DNA is TGTGCCAGCAGTTACTCCGTAGCGGGAGACTCCTACGAGCAGTACTTC. This sequence encodes CASSYSVAGDSYEQYF.

This clone appeared once. This chain connects TRBV25-1 to TRBJ2-5, with D perhaps matching TRBD2 (6 bases). The CDR3 sequence is 13 residues long. The V end was cut by 4 bases, the J end by 5 bases, with 11 bases between. Germline values: CDR1 MGHDK, CDR2 SYGVNS. For the CDR3, the DNA is TGTGCCAGCAGTGTCGCGGGGTCGGAGACCCAGTACTTC. Residues: CASSVAGSETQYF.

The chain combines TRBV6-1 with TRBJ2-1, with a possible D match to TRBD1 (6 bases). Germline values: CDR1 MNHNS, CDR2 SASEGT. This CDR3 comprises 15 residues. The V gene lost 2 bases and the J gene lost 3 bases, with 11 bases spanning the gap. The DNA for the CDR3 is TGTGCCAGCAGTGAACCTGGGGGCGGCTACAATGAGCAGTTCTTC. Translating gives CASSEPGGGYNEQFF.

V gene TRBV2 combines with J gene TRBJ2-3, with 9 bases fitting TRBD2. The V and J ends lost 2 bases and 3 bases, in that order; junction bases with no gene match: 9. The germline V gene encodes CDR1 SNHLY and CDR2 FYNNEI. The CDR3 length is 17 residues. CDR3 bases: TGTGCCAGCAGTGAACCCCTCGCTAGCGGGAAAACAGATACGCAGTATTTT. Its translation is CASSEPLASGKTDTQYF.

J is TRBJ1-4 and V is TRBV30; TRBD1 might be the D (5 bases). V lost 8 bases to trimming and J lost 0 bases, with 7 bases between them. The CDR3 consists of 12 residues. The V gene's germline CDR1 is GTSNPN and CDR2 SVGIG (reference sequence). CDR3 in DNA: TGTGCCGGGGGGGCAACTAATGAAAAACTGTTTTTT. Translating gives CAGGATNEKLFF.